This T cell receptor beta chain was sequenced for a study of T cell repertoires in cytomegalovirus infection. About the study: Indications came from public TCR beta signatures; they pointed to CMV infection and to a matching HLA type. Study findings and constraints: People with CMV and the relevant HLA were identified by cumulative public TCR beta family frequency. It was HLA-C-restricted CMV-specific TCR beta clonotypes that dominated the response ex vivo.

This clonotype was seen a few times. Its antigen remains unidentified. Deletions cut 5 bases from V and 1 base from J, with 8 bases between. Germline loops: CDR1 SGHTA, CDR2 FQGTGA. This CDR3 is built from 13 residues. TCRdb re-called the reads with MiXCR, one entry per CDR3 protein. Of 200,000 or so distinct CDR3 sequences in the sample, 28% are singletons; the top ten hold approximately 30%. Sequenced: PBMCs. The J gene is TRBJ1-2, the V gene TRBV7-3; D remains ambiguous. The TCR originated in a human donor in good health (CMV status not recorded). Some clones in this sample may be carry-over from other donors' samples. As DNA, the CDR3 is TGTGCCAGCAGCCCTAAAATTAACTATGGCTACACCTTC. Protein product: CASSPKINYGYTF.